This TCR beta chain is from a study of blood T cell repertoires in COVID-19. Overall study context: The United States, Italy and Spain were the sources of the acute and convalescent COVID-19 samples. PBMCs, B-cell-depleted T cells, or T cells were the source of the cDNA or gDNA that made up the material.

V was pared by 4 bases and J by 2 bases, with 7 bases of the junction left unmatched. Germline CDR1 is WNHNN and CDR2 is SYGVQD (reference sequence). This CDR3 region has 16 residues. Original analysis: Estimates of nucleated cell counts were drawn from the amplification of reference gene primers. The table came from immunoSEQ multiplex PCR; TCRdb's copy has only in-frame clones and leaves some out. Clone size and the V and J calls come from that table; the DNA yielded D and trimming. The sample gives 80,000 to 100,000 clones, about 85% of which show up once; about 3% is in the top ten. A few counts support this clone.

The chain uses TRBV10-1 and TRBJ1-5; 8 positions match TRBD1. Sequenced: peripheral blood. This sequence was found in a woman aged 50 to 60 with active or convalescent COVID-19. CDR3 bases: TGCGCCAGCAGTGTTCAGGGGGCTATTGGCAATCAGCCCCAGCATTTT. It translates to CASSVQGAIGNQPQHF.